What follows are 9 T cell receptor beta chains derived from one specimen sequenced in a study of T cells in Graves' hyperthyroidism and ophthalmopathy. TCR beta CDR3 regions were amplified from RNA. RT-PCR in the first round (using the HTBI primer set) targeted the TCR CDR3. TCRdb reprocessed the multiplex PCR reads with MiXCR, giving one entry per CDR3 protein. Of 470,000 or so distinct CDR3 sequences in the sample, about a fifth were seen once. Sequenced material: blood. These receptors were obtained from a man between 18 and 29 years old with Graves' hyperthyroidism.

V and J are TRBV7-3 and TRBJ1-3; no clear D. Trimming pared 0 bases from V and 1 base from J, leaving 7 bases between. The CDR3 loop spans 15 amino acids. Germline V gives CDR1 SGHTA, CDR2 FQGTGA. For the CDR3, the DNA is TGTGCCAGCAGCTTAACGCGGCAGTCTGGAAACACCATATATTTT. Its protein is CASSLTRQSGNTIYF.

This clonotype was detected ten times or more. This chain connects TRBV7-2 to TRBJ1-2; no firm D call. The germline V gene encodes CDR1 SGHTA and CDR2 FQGNSA. The CDR3 extends over 14 amino acids. V was pared by 4 bases and J by 1 base, with 10 bases between. The CDR3 sequence: CASSSVGINYGYTF. The CDR3 nucleotides read TGTGCCAGCAGCTCCGTGGGTATTAACTATGGCTACACCTTC.

The table lists this clonotype with many counts. The V gene is TRBV6-1, the J gene TRBJ2-2; the match to TRBD1 covers 8 bases. The CDR3 loop spans 15 amino acids. Germline CDR1 reads MNHNS; CDR2 reads SASEGT. Trimming cost V 7 bases and J 6 bases; bases outside gene matches: 10. CDR3 sequence (DNA): TGTGCCAGCAAGACTCTGCAGGGGGCCCCCGGGGAGCTGTTTTTT. Its translation is CASKTLQGAPGELFF.

There are many counts of this clonotype. The chain couples TRBV12-3 or TRBV12-4 to TRBJ2-5; TRBD1 or TRBD2 may be the D gene (6 bases each). Trimming left V 5 bases short and J 5 bases short, with 21 bases between. The CDR3 extends over 16 amino acids. For the CDR3, the DNA is TGTGCCAGCAGTCAAAGGTCTACAGGGAGGAGCGAGACCCAGTACTTC. Translating it yields CASSQRSTGRSETQYF.

The CDR3 nucleotides read TGTGCCAGCAGGGCGGGACAGGGAAAAGCTTTCTTT. This sequence encodes CASRAGQGKAFF. The chain carries TRBV25-1 and TRBJ1-1, with TRBD1 identical over 9 bases. CDR1 is MGHDK and CDR2 is SYGVNS in the germline V gene. This CDR3 has 12 amino acids. The ends lost 6 bases at V and 9 bases at J; junction bases unmatched: 5.

The table lists this clonotype with a count of one. This sequence joins TRBV12-3 or TRBV12-4 and TRBJ2-2; D possibly matches TRBD1 or TRBD2 (5 bases each). Trimming shortened V by 1 base and J by 6 bases, and 9 bases separated the two germline ends. The CDR3 runs 14 residues. CDR3 amino acids: CASSLGGNAGELFF. The CDR3, as DNA: TGTGCCAGCAGTTTAGGGGGGAATGCCGGGGAGCTGTTTTTT.

This clonotype was seen a single time. The chain is built from TRBV19 and TRBJ1-1; 7 bases map to TRBD1. The CDR3 totals 15 residues. Looked up from germline, CDR1 is LNHDA and CDR2 is SQIVND (reference sequence). Unmatched junction bases numbered 12, after V lost 6 bases and J lost 5 bases. In DNA form, the CDR3 reads TGTGCCAGTAGCCGAACTCGGGGCAGGGGGACTGAAGCTTTCTTT. It codes for CASSRTRGRGTEAFF.

The genes are TRBV19 and TRBJ1-5; no clear D. V was trimmed by 5 bases and J by 1 base, leaving 12 bases between them. Germline V CDR1 and CDR2: LNHDA, SQIVND (reference sequence). The CDR3 loop spans 15 amino acids. The CDR3, as DNA: TGTGCCAGTAGTGCAGTGCCGGGGAGCAATCAGCCCCAGCATTTT. Residues: CASSAVPGSNQPQHF.

This clonotype was recorded many times. This chain connects TRBV28 to TRBJ1-2; possible D gene TRBD1, 6 bases. There are 14 residues in the CDR3. Between the trimmed V and J ends, which lost 8 bases and 4 bases, there was a span of 17 bases. Germline lookup yields CDR1 MDHEN and CDR2 SYDVKM. CDR3 bases: TGTGCCAGCGCCCCCGGGGGGGCCCCCTATGGCTACACCTTC. It specifies CASAPGGAPYGYTF.